A single sample is the source of the 29 T cell receptor beta chains below, sequenced in a study of graft-versus-host responses after intestinal transplantation. Sequencing used immunoSEQ multiplex PCR; TCRdb keeps in-frame clones, though not all of them. The sample yields 13,000 or so clones, approximately 85% seen once. The sample consisted of PBMCs, taken after intestinal transplantation. The receptors stem from a human patient who received an intestinal transplant, so some T cells may come from the graft donor.

The V gene is TRBV7-3, the J gene TRBJ2-5, with D perhaps being TRBD1 or TRBD2 (6 bases each). Germline CDR1 and CDR2: SGHTA and FQGTGA. V lost 2 bases and J lost 4, with 20 bases in between. This CDR3 has 17 residues. CDR3 region: CASSLGVTGAGAETQYF. The CDR3, as DNA: TGTGCCAGCAGCTTAGGCGTCACGGGGGCCGGCGCAGAGACCCAGTACTTC.

The chain has TRBV27 and TRBJ1-5, with D tentatively TRBD1 (5 bases). CDR1 MNHEY and CDR2 SMNVEV come from the germline V gene (reference sequence). The length of the CDR3 is 16 residues. V lost 0 bases and J 3 bases, leaving 12 bases between the germline ends. In DNA form, the CDR3 reads TGTGCCAGCAGTTTATCGAGGGACTCCTACAATCAGCCCCAGCATTTT. Its translation: CASSLSRDSYNQPQHF.

The CDR3 DNA reads TGCGCCAGCGCCCCGATTCCGAGGACAGCATATGAAAAACTGTTTTTT. It specifies CASAPIPRTAYEKLFF. This chain links TRBV5-1 with TRBJ1-4; D is perhaps TRBD1 (6 bases). CDR1 and CDR2 from the germline V gene are SGHRS and YFSETQ. The V end lost 7 bases, the J end lost 6 bases, and 22 bases lay between the germline ends. The CDR3 runs 16 residues. Based on the CDR3 plus reference TRBV5-1 and TRBJ1-4, the full variable domain is KAGVTQTPRYLIKTRGQQVTLSCSPISGHRSVSWYQQTPGQGLQFLFEYFSETQRNKGNFPGRFSGRQFSNSRSEMNVSTLELGDSALYLCASAPIPRTAYEKLFFGSGTQLSVL.

The genes are TRBV6-1 and TRBJ2-7; 13 bases are a match to TRBD2. Germline CDR1 MNHNS, CDR2 SASEGT. CDR3 size: 16 residues. The V segment lost 4 bases and the J segment 2 bases; nucleotides outside the gene matches: 5. The CDR3, as DNA: TGTGCCAGCAGTGCTGGGGGACTAGCGGGAACCTACGAGCAGTACTTC. It is translated as CASSAGGLAGTYEQYF.

The V and J genes are TRBV11-1 and TRBJ1-2; D gene ambiguous. This CDR3 has 14 amino acids. V was shortened by 2 bases and J by 4 bases, with 11 bases between the two germline ends. Looked up from germline, CDR1 is SGHAT and CDR2 is FQDESV (reference sequence). The CDR3 DNA reads as TGTGCCAGCAGCTTATCGGAAGACATCTATGGCTACACCTTC. Translated, it gives CASSLSEDIYGYTF.

The chain joins TRBV6-5 to TRBJ2-1; 9 nucleotides agree with TRBD1. CDR3 length: 15 amino acids. J lost 9 bases, V lost 0 bases, and 6 bases had no gene match. CDR1 is MNHEY and CDR2 is SVGAGI in the germline V gene. CDR3 nucleotides: TGTGCCAGCAGTTACTCGGGGACAGGGCTCCCTGAGCAGTTCTTC. This encodes CASSYSGTGLPEQFF.

V gene TRBV21-1 combines with J gene TRBJ2-7; the D call in the table, TRBD1, was not verified against the DNA. TRBV21-1 is flagged as a pseudogene. CDR3 length: 16 residues. In DNA, the CDR3 is TGTGCCAGCACCTATCCGGACAGTCAACACTCCGCCGAGCAGTACTTC. As protein: CASTYPDSQHSAEQYF.

V usage is TRBV6-1 and J usage is TRBJ1-4; 7 nucleotides line up with TRBD1. CDR1 is MNHNS, CDR2 SASEGT, per germline. There are 15 residues in the CDR3. V shed 6 bases, J shed 8 bases, and the junction held 12 bases outside the gene matches. The CDR3 DNA reads TGTGCCAGCAGACAGGGGAGGTTTTTCGGGGAAAAACTGTTTTTT. This sequence encodes CASRQGRFFGEKLFF.

The gene calls are TRBV28 and TRBJ1-1, with TRBD1 as a possible D gene (6 bases). The CDR3 runs to 12 residues. With 7 bases removed from V and 11 bases from J, the gap between germline ends came to 17 bases. Germline V gene data show CDR1 as MDHEN and CDR2 as SYDVKM. CDR3 nucleotide sequence: TGTGCCAGCACCCTACTAACGGGGGCGGCTTTCTTT. It encodes CASTLLTGAAFF.

The gene calls are TRBV19 and TRBJ2-7, with a possible D match to TRBD1 (5 bases). This CDR3 has 14 amino acids. V was shortened by 3 bases and J by 0 bases, with 9 bases between the two germline ends. Germline CDR1 reads LNHDA; CDR2 reads SQIVND (reference sequence). CDR3 region: CASSMFRDSYEQYF. The CDR3 bases are TGTGCCAGTAGTATGTTCAGGGACTCCTACGAGCAGTACTTC.

In the case of this clone: An end of the junction differs from the germline gene, which may be a read error. The rearrangement links TRBV6-5 to TRBJ1-6; D not certain. CDR1 MNHEY and CDR2 SVGAGI come from the germline V gene. This CDR3 is 12 amino acids long. The CDR3 region is CASSYFGTPLHF. The CDR3 coding sequence is TGTGCCAGCAGCTACTTTGGTACACCCCTCCACTTT.

There are a few counts of this clone. The chain combines TRBV7-9 with TRBJ1-1, with 7 bases lining up with TRBD1. Germline values: CDR1 SEHNR, CDR2 FQNEAQ (reference sequence). After removal of 2 bases from V and 0 bases from J, the junction contained 3 bases not matched to a gene. The CDR3 spans 15 residues. CDR3 protein: CASSLRGTVNTEAFF. Written as DNA, the CDR3 is TGTGCCAGCAGCTTAAGGGGGACAGTGAACACTGAAGCTTTCTTT.

This clone was picked up a small number of times. The chain is built from TRBV6-1 and TRBJ2-7, with D unclear. CDR3 size: 14 residues. Trimming left V 0 bases short and J 3 bases short, with 9 bases between. Per germline, CDR1 MNHNS and CDR2 SASEGT. For the CDR3, the DNA is TGTGCCAGCAGTGAAGCCACACTATACTACGAGCAGTACTTC. Encoded protein: CASSEATLYYEQYF.

This sequence joins TRBV6-4 and TRBJ2-1; 13 positions agree with TRBD2. Trimming cost V 3 bases and J 10 bases; bases outside gene matches: 9. CDR1 and CDR2 from the germline V gene are MRHNA and SNTAGT. The CDR3 loop spans 16 amino acids. This CDR3 reads CASSEVTSGRPSEQFF. CDR3 bases: TGTGCCAGCAGTGAAGTGACTAGCGGGAGGCCCTCGGAGCAGTTCTTC.

This clone was counted a few times. The chain has TRBV7-6 and TRBJ1-2; a weak D match, TRBD1 (5 bases). The germline V gene encodes CDR1 SGHVS and CDR2 FNYEAQ. V lost 5 bases, J lost 5 bases, and 9 bases lay in between. The CDR3 is 12 residues long. As DNA, the CDR3 is TGTGCCAGCAGCCCGAGGGGATATGGCTACACCTTC. Its protein product is CASSPRGYGYTF.

The rearrangement joins TRBV10-3 to TRBJ2-3, with D maybe TRBD2 (5 bases). This CDR3 region has 15 residues. Germline V lookup: CDR1 ENHRY, CDR2 SYGVKD. V lost 0 bases and J lost 1, with 8 bases in between. The chain's CDR3 is CAISESGVRTDTQYF. The CDR3 coding sequence is TGTGCCATCAGTGAGTCGGGAGTCCGCACAGATACGCAGTATTTT.

The chain uses TRBV19 and TRBJ2-3; D could derive from TRBD1 or TRBD2 (5 bases each). Trimming removed 6 bases from V and 2 bases from J, with 15 bases in between. The CDR3 runs to 15 residues. The V gene's germline CDR1 is LNHDA and CDR2 SQIVND (reference sequence). The CDR3 loop reads CASSPGRTLTDTQYF. Here the CDR3 DNA reads TGTGCCAGTAGCCCGGGACGGACCCTCACAGATACGCAGTATTTT.

This chain connects TRBV9 to TRBJ2-1; possibly TRBD2 for D (6 bases). This CDR3 region has 14 residues. Germline CDR1 reads SGDLS; CDR2 reads YYNGEE. Trimming cost V 3 bases and J 3 bases, with 10 bases left between them. The CDR3 region is CASSESGRYNEQFF. CDR3 coding DNA: TGTGCCAGCAGCGAGAGCGGGCGCTACAATGAGCAGTTCTTC.

The chain is built from TRBV10-2 and TRBJ2-7; D is unclear. Trimming removed 2 bases from V and 7 bases from J, with 15 bases in between. The CDR3 length is 14 residues. Germline V gene lookup returns CDR1 WSHSY and CDR2 SAAADI. This chain's CDR3 is CASSEPIVVGEQYF. For the CDR3, the DNA is TGCGCCAGCAGTGAGCCAATTGTGGTAGGGGAGCAGTACTTC.

The chain links TRBV18 to TRBJ2-3; tentative D call: TRBD2 (5 bases). Trimming removed 3 bases from V and 0 bases from J, with 7 bases in between. The CDR3 loop spans 14 amino acids. The germline gives CDR1 KGHSH, CDR2 LQKENI. CDR3 region: CASSPSVSTDTQYF. CDR3 nucleotide sequence: TGTGCCAGCTCACCTAGCGTAAGCACAGATACGCAGTATTTT.

The V and J genes are TRBV29-1 and TRBJ1-2; maybe TRBD1 (5 bases). Looked up from germline, CDR1 is SQVTM and CDR2 is ANQGSEA. V was shortened by 3 bases and J by 4 bases, with 12 bases between the two germline ends. This CDR3 has 13 residues. Here the CDR3 DNA reads TGCAGCGTTGATGCGCAGGGACGCTATGGCTACACCTTC. This gives the protein CSVDAQGRYGYTF.

The chain recombines TRBV29-1 with TRBJ2-3, with TRBD2 identical over 9 bases. The CDR3 has 17 residues. Per germline, CDR1 SQVTM and CDR2 ANQGSEA. V was clipped by 2 bases and J by 0 bases; unmatched bases: 9. The CDR3 DNA reads as TGCAGCGTTGAAAGCTCCGGGACTAGCTCCAGCACAGATACGCAGTATTTT. Encoded protein: CSVESSGTSSSTDTQYF.

V is TRBV6-4 and J is TRBJ2-3; 10 positions agree with TRBD1. Trimming cost V 8 bases and J 4 bases; bases outside gene matches: 6. This CDR3 has 14 residues. Looked up from germline, CDR1 is MRHNA and CDR2 is SNTAGT. The CDR3: CASSGTGDADTQYF. The CDR3 nucleotides are TGTGCCAGCTCCGGGACAGGGGATGCAGATACGCAGTATTTT.

This clone was counted once. The chain combines TRBV28 with TRBJ2-7; D remains ambiguous. Germline-derived CDR1 and CDR2 are MDHEN and SYDVKM. There are 12 residues in the CDR3. Trimming stripped 7 bases from V and 6 bases from J, with 13 bases between. CDR3 protein: CASNSPTGEQYF. The CDR3 DNA sequence: TGTGCCAGCAACAGCCCTACGGGCGAGCAGTACTTC.

The J gene is TRBJ2-1, the V gene TRBV30, with D perhaps being TRBD1 or TRBD2 (5 bases each). Trimming took 2 bases from V and 4 from J, leaving 21 bases between them. Germline values: CDR1 GTSNPN, CDR2 SVGIG (reference sequence). The CDR3 length is 17 residues. CDR3 amino acids: CAWSHPQRGRGYNEQFF. CDR3 nucleotide sequence: TGTGCCTGGAGTCACCCTCAGAGGGGTAGGGGATACAATGAGCAGTTCTTC.

The chain carries TRBV7-9 and TRBJ2-1; 7 nucleotides align to TRBD2. Germline CDR1 reads SEHNR; CDR2 reads FQNEAQ (reference sequence). V was clipped by 1 base and J by 6 bases; unmatched bases: 15. The CDR3 sequence is 18 residues long. CDR3 residues: CASSLGGGATPVRNEQFF. As DNA, the CDR3 is TGTGCCAGCAGCTTAGGGGGGGGTGCTACCCCAGTACGCAATGAGCAGTTCTTC.

This chain uses TRBV15 with TRBJ2-1; TRBD2 might be the D (6 bases). The germline gives CDR1 LNHNV, CDR2 YYDKDF (reference sequence). CDR3 length: 16 residues. Trimming stripped 0 bases from V and 5 bases from J, with 14 bases between. In DNA form, the CDR3 reads TGTGCCACCAGCAGAGATAACCTAGCGAGTAACAATGAGCAGTTCTTC. As protein: CATSRDNLASNNEQFF.

In this sample, this clone turned up once. The gene calls are TRBV9 and TRBJ1-2, with unresolved D. V lost 0 bases, J lost 8 bases, and 11 bases lay in between. Germline CDR1 SGDLS, CDR2 YYNGEE. This CDR3 spans 13 amino acids. The CDR3 sequence is CASSVGGGRGYTF. DNA of the CDR3: TGTGCCAGCAGCGTAGGGGGTGGCCGCGGCTACACCTTC.

This chain connects TRBV12-5 to TRBJ2-3, with 9 bases that match TRBD2. This CDR3 is 15 amino acids long. J gave up 4 bases and V 1 base, and 3 bases lay outside the gene matches. Per germline, CDR1 LGHNT and CDR2 FRNRAP. CDR3 bases: TGTGCTAGTGGTTTGGGACTAGCGGTTGCAGATACGCAGTATTTT. It is translated as CASGLGLAVADTQYF.